The rows below give T cell receptor beta chains drawn from one sample of a study of blood T cell repertoires in COVID-19. The assay was immunoSEQ multiplex PCR, and TCRdb's table has in-frame clones only and misses some. The repertoire holds roughly 200,000 clones, with about 86% as singletons. The sample comprised PBMCs or T cells enriched from blood (not recorded which). These receptors originate from a woman aged 40-49 years with acute COVID-19. Each CDR3 is given with its conserved first and last residue. Each record gives: clone size, J gene, D gene, V gene, CDR3 DNA, CDR3 protein. A D gene is named only where the DNA matches it firmly. Size tells how often a clone was seen (once, few, many) or the class of an expanded clone, and some rows leave it out.

.	TRBJ1-1	.	TRBV7-9	TGTGCCAGCAGAACTATGAACACTGAAGCTTTCTTT	CASRTMNTEAFF
.	TRBJ2-7	.	TRBV2	TGTGCCAGCAGTGCCTCTGAGACTAGTTCCTACGAGCAGTACTTC	CASSASETSSYEQYF
.	TRBJ2-1	.	TRBV5-6	TGTGCCAGCAGCACATACAATGAGCAGTTCTTC	CASSTYNEQFF
.	TRBJ2-1	TRBD2	TRBV5-1	TGCGCCAGCAGCTTAGTAGCGGGAGCTCTCAATGAGCAGTTCTTC	CASSLVAGALNEQFF
.	TRBJ2-3	.	TRBV10-2	TGCGCCAGCAGTGAGTCCCCCCCGGGTACGCAGTATTTT	CASSESPPGTQYF
once	TRBJ2-1	.	TRBV7-3	TGTGCCAGCAGCGCAACACAGGGTTTGGGTGAGCAGTTCTTC	CASSATQGLGEQFF
.	TRBJ1-1	.	TRBV11-1	TGTGCCAGCAGCCGCCGACGGGTTTCTGAAGCTTTCTTT	CASSRRRVSEAFF
.	TRBJ2-5	TRBD2	TRBV9	TGTGCCAGCAGCCCGGGACTACGCCAAGAGACCCAGTACTTC	CASSPGLRQETQYF
few	TRBJ1-2	.	TRBV27	TGTGCCAGCAGTAGAGGGGGGGCCCTTAACTATGGCTACACCTTC	CASSRGGALNYGYTF
.	TRBJ2-7	TRBD1	TRBV18	TGTGCCAGCTCACCTTCCTACGGCGACAGGGGGCTATACGAGCAGTACTTC	CASSPSYGDRGLYEQYF
.	TRBJ2-7	TRBD1	TRBV7-9	TGTGCCAGCAGTGACAGGGGTCGAGGCTACGAGCAGTACTTC	CASSDRGRGYEQYF
.	TRBJ1-3	.	TRBV9	TGTGCCAGCAGCGTAGGTGGAGGAACAGCCGGAAACACCATATATTTT	CASSVGGGTAGNTIYF
.	TRBJ2-2	.	TRBV14	TGTGCCAGCAGCCTCAGGGGCACCGGGGAGCTGTTTTTT	CASSLRGTGELFF
.	TRBJ1-5	.	TRBV30	TGTGCCTGGAGCCGAGCTGGCAATCAGCCCCAGCATTTT	CAWSRAGNQPQHF
.	TRBJ2-3	TRBD2	TRBV5-1	TGCGCCAGCAGCTTGGCTCGGGAGGGGGGCACAGATACGCAGTATTTT	CASSLAREGGTDTQYF
.	TRBJ2-3	.	TRBV4-3	TGCGCCAGCAGCCAAGATTGGGGGCGAGGGTTCACAGATACGCAGTATTTT	CASSQDWGRGFTDTQYF
.	TRBJ1-5	.	TRBV19	TGTGCCAGTAGTATCGTTCCTTGGGGAGGCGTAGACAATCAGCCCCAGCATTTT	CASSIVPWGGVDNQPQHF
few	TRBJ1-1	TRBD1	TRBV7-2	TGTGCCAGCCAGGGACAGACGAACACTGAAGCTTTCTTT	CASQGQTNTEAFF
.	TRBJ2-5	.	TRBV7-8	TGTGCCAGCAGCCCGATGTTCGTATCCGGGACACCACCGCGGCGGGGGACAAGAGAGACCCAGTACTTC	CASSPMFVSGTPPRRGTRETQYF
.	TRBJ2-7	TRBD1	TRBV19	TGTGCCAGTAGTATTGTTTACAGCCGAACAGGGGCGAGTTCCTACGAGCAGTACTTC	CASSIVYSRTGASSYEQYF
.	TRBJ1-1	.	TRBV18	TGTGCCAGCTCACCGAACCAGGCGAACACTGAAGCTTTCTTT	CASSPNQANTEAFF
.	TRBJ1-6	.	TRBV28	TGTGCCAGCAGTTCTGTGGAGGGGTTCAATAATTCACCCCTCCACTTT	CASSSVEGFNNSPLHF
few	TRBJ2-7	TRBD2	TRBV27	TGTGCCAGCACCCGCCGGGGGGGCCGTCTCTACGAGCAGTACTTC	CASTRRGGRLYEQYF
.	TRBJ2-1	.	TRBV19	TGTGCCAGTAGTATTCAGGGGATCAATGAGCAGTTCTTC	CASSIQGINEQFF
.	TRBJ2-7	.	TRBV7-9	TGTGCCAGCAGCCCTTTGGGGGGAGACGAGCAGTACTTC	CASSPLGGDEQYF
.	TRBJ1-5	.	TRBV27	TGTGCCAGCAGTTTATCGTGGAGTCAGCCCCAGCATTTT	CASSLSWSQPQHF
once	TRBJ2-2	TRBD2	TRBV6-6	TGTGCCAGCAGTCGAGCCTCTAGCGGGAGGTACGCAGGGAACACCGGGGAGCTGTTTTTT	CASSRASSGRYAGNTGELFF
.	TRBJ1-5	TRBD1	TRBV19	TGTGCCAGTGACAGGGATTATAGCAATCAGCCCCAGCATTTT	CASDRDYSNQPQHF
.	TRBJ2-2	TRBD2	TRBV19	TGTGCCAGTAGTATACACGGCGGGACTAGCGGGTTTTTCACCGGGGAGCTGTTTTTT	CASSIHGGTSGFFTGELFF
.	TRBJ1-2	.	TRBV28	TGTGCCAGCAGTTTAATTCTCCCAGGCTATGGCTACACCTTC	CASSLILPGYGYTF
.	TRBJ1-5	.	TRBV5-1	TGCGCCAGCAGCTTGTCGGGAGGTCAGCCCCAGCATTTT	CASSLSGGQPQHF
.	TRBJ1-1	.	TRBV2	TGTGCCAGCAGCGCTGACAAGAACACTGAAGCTTTCTTT	CASSADKNTEAFF
.	TRBJ2-1	TRBD2	TRBV29-1	TGCAGGGGGGGGAACTACAATGAGCAGTTCTTC	CRGGNYNEQFF
.	TRBJ1-2	.	TRBV28	TGTGCCAGCAGTATCGCGGGTAGTATGGGCTATGGCTACACCTTC	CASSIAGSMGYGYTF
.	TRBJ1-2	TRBD1	TRBV28	TGTGCCAGCAGTTTAACAGGGGAAGGCTACACCTTC	CASSLTGEGYTF
few	TRBJ2-7	TRBD2	TRBV4-3	TGCGCCAGCAGCCATTCTCTTCGGGAGGCGGTCCAGCAGTACTTC	CASSHSLREAVQQYF
.	TRBJ2-7	TRBD1	TRBV5-6	TGTGCCAGCAGCTTGGAGAGGGACAGATACTACGAGCAGTACTTC	CASSLERDRYYEQYF
.	TRBJ1-1	.	TRBV28	TGTGCCAGCAGTTCGTGGAACAGCGGCAACACTGAAGCTTTCTTT	CASSSWNSGNTEAFF
.	TRBJ1-5	.	TRBV28	TGTGCCAGCAGTTTACTAGGGGGGGCCGAAGACCAGCATTTT	CASSLLGGAEDQHF
.	TRBJ1-4	.	TRBV28	TGTGCCAGCAGTTTATCGGGGGGAGGCGAAAAACTGTTTTTT	CASSLSGGGEKLFF
once	TRBJ2-7	TRBD2	TRBV7-2	TGTGCCAGCAGCTTAGCAGCGGGAGGGATCTACGAGCAGTACTTC	CASSLAAGGIYEQYF
.	TRBJ2-2	TRBD1	TRBV7-9	TGTGCCAGCAGACCGACAGGGTCCACCGGGGAGCTGTTTTTT	CASRPTGSTGELFF
.	TRBJ2-7	TRBD2	TRBV7-9	TGTGCCAGCAGCCCCACTAGCGCGTACTCCGAGCAGTACTTC	CASSPTSAYSEQYF
.	TRBJ2-7	TRBD1	TRBV28	TGTGCCAGCATTCTGGGACAGGGGGCGTACGAGCAGTACTTC	CASILGQGAYEQYF
.	TRBJ1-4	.	TRBV6-1	TGTGCCAGCAGTGAACCTGTACGACTTGCAACTAATGAAAAACTGTTTTTT	CASSEPVRLATNEKLFF
.	TRBJ1-4	.	TRBV13	TGTGCCAGCAGCTTGAGGGTGGGAGAAAAACTGTTTTTT	CASSLRVGEKLFF
.	TRBJ2-5	TRBD1	TRBV7-9	TGTGCCAGCAGCTTAGCAACGGGGACAGGAGAGACCCAGTACTTC	CASSLATGTGETQYF
once	TRBJ2-5	TRBD1	TRBV7-3	TGTGCCAGCAGTGAAGCTCCGGACAGGGGGTTGGAGACCCAGTACTTC	CASSEAPDRGLETQYF
once	TRBJ1-2	.	TRBV3-1/TRBV3-2	TGTGCCAGCAGCCAAGATCGTCAGGGGTACTATGGCTACACCTTC	CASSQDRQGYYGYTF